This TCR beta chain was recorded in a study of shared clonotypes between healthy human individuals. TCRdb keeps only in-frame clones here, not all; method: immunoSEQ multiplex PCR. Seen here are 2 million to 2.5 million clones, 80% to 95% observed once, and the top ten hold 0.37%. Between the trimmed V and J ends, which lost 6 bases and 4 bases, there was a span of 18 bases. Germline loops: CDR1 MNHNY, CDR2 SVGAGI (reference sequence). The CDR3 loop spans 15 amino acids. The gene calls are TRBV6-6 and TRBJ1-2; a weak D match, TRBD1 (6 bases). Material for sequencing was naive CD4+ T cells from PBMCs. Subset denoted: CD45RA+ positively selected. The TCR was taken from a man aged 18 to 29 in good health. Some clones in this sample may be carry-over from other donors' samples. The CDR3 reads CASSRDTAGLYGYTF. The DNA for the CDR3 is TGTGCCAGCAGCCGGGACACTGCGGGACTCTATGGCTACACCTTC.